The 2 T cell receptor beta chains below come from one sample, sequenced in a study of blood T cell repertoires in COVID-19. Here immunoSEQ multiplex PCR was the method, and the copy in TCRdb shows in-frame clones only, minus some. Seen here are 200,000 to 250,000 clones, approximately 88% observed once, and the top ten hold around 3.8%. Material: PBMCs or T cells enriched from blood (not recorded which). The receptors were gathered from a woman aged 25 to 39 who had been exposed to COVID-19.

The chain links TRBV4-2 to TRBJ2-3; 8 nucleotides align to TRBD2. The CDR3 spans 13 residues. With 8 bases clipped from V and 3 bases from J, the junction kept 4 bases outside the gene matches. Germline lookup yields CDR1 LGHNA and CDR2 YNFKEQ. CDR3 sequence: CASGGLETDTQYF. The CDR3 DNA reads TGTGCCAGCGGGGGACTAGAAACAGATACGCAGTATTTT.

The chain uses TRBV10-3 and TRBJ1-1, with D maybe TRBD1 (6 bases). This CDR3 has 15 amino acids. From germline, CDR1 is ENHRY and CDR2 SYGVKD. The germline V and J ends were trimmed by 11 bases and 4 bases, with 23 bases remaining between them. The CDR3 loop reads CASSLSTGLSTEAFF. As DNA, the CDR3 is TGTGCCTCCAGTCTTTCGACAGGTCTGAGCACTGAAGCTTTCTTT.